This T cell receptor beta chain came from a study of T cell responses to AZD1222 COVID-19 vaccine. Study results and caveats: AZD1222 recipients seropositive at baseline numbered only 5 to 7. The CD4 TCRs associated with vaccination extended across spike and predominated at 160-218 and 743-854. The breadth and depth of Spike-specific TCRs increased once two AZD1222 doses had been given.

The CDR3 runs to 13 residues. Per germline, CDR1 LNHDA and CDR2 SQIVND (reference sequence). The germline V and J ends were trimmed by 5 bases and 5 bases, with 11 bases remaining between them. Both about-4-week and about-12-week second-dose recipients were combined. Libraries were prepared by immunoSEQ multiplex PCR; TCRdb keeps only in-frame clonotypes and omits some of them. Here the sample spans 150,000 to 200,000 clones, approximately 90% being singletons. With regard to this clone: Its antigen is not known.

The origin of this receptor is an adult who received the AZD1222 COVID-19 vaccine. Sequencing was performed on peripheral blood, taken 28 days after the second AZD1222 dose. The V and J genes are TRBV19 and TRBJ2-3; D gene ambiguous. The CDR3 region is CASSSRPGDTQYF. The CDR3 DNA is TGTGCCAGTAGTTCGCGACCCGGAGATACGCAGTATTTT.